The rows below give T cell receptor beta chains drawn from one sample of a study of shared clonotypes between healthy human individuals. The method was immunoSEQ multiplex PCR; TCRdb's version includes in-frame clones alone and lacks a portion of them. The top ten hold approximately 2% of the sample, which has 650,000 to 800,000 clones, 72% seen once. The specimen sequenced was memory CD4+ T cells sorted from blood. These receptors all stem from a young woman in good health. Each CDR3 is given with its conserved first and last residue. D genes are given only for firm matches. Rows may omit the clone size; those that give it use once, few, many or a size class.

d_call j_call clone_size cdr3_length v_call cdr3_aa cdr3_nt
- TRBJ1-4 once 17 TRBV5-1 CASSLSRFRGRDEKLFF TGCGCCAGCAGCTTGAGTCGTTTTCGTGGGAGAGACGAAAAACTGTTTTTT
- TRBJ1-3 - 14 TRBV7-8 CASSFGGFGNTIYF TGTGCCAGCAGCTTTGGAGGATTCGGAAACACCATATATTTT
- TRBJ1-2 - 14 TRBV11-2 CASSLDGGFGGYTF TGTGCCAGCAGCTTAGATGGGGGATTCGGTGGCTACACCTTC
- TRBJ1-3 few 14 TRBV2 CASTSDSSGNTIYF TGTGCCAGCACCTCTGACAGCTCTGGAAACACCATATATTTT
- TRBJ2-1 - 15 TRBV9 CASSKTGQPYNEQFF TGTGCCAGCAGCAAAACGGGACAACCCTACAATGAGCAGTTCTTC
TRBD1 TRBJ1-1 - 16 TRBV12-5 CASGMGTGAPNTEAFF TGTGCTAGTGGTATGGGGACAGGGGCACCGAACACTGAAGCTTTCTTT
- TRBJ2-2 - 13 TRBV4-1 CASSQFLSGELFF TGCGCCAGCAGCCAATTCTTGTCCGGGGAGCTGTTTTTT
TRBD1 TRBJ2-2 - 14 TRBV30 CAWRGGLLTGELFF TGTGCCTGGAGAGGGGGCTTGCTCACCGGGGAGCTGTTTTTT
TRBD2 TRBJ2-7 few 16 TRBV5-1 CASRLGLAVSSYEQYF TGCGCCAGCAGATTGGGACTAGCGGTTAGCTCCTACGAGCAGTACTTC
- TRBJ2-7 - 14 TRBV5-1 CASSPGTGTNEQYF TGCGCCAGCAGCCCCGGGACTGGTACAAACGAGCAGTACTTC
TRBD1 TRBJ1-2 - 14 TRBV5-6 CASSLWDRGPRYTF TGTGCCAGCAGCTTGTGGGACAGGGGACCCCGCTACACCTTC
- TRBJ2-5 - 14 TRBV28 CASSAGTRQETQYF TGTGCCAGCAGTGCCGGGACACGACAAGAGACCCAGTACTTC
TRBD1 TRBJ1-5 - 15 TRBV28 CASSSPGGLIQPQHF TGTGCCAGCAGTTCCCCAGGGGGCTTAATACAGCCCCAGCATTTT